One sample yielded the 10 T cell receptor beta chains listed below, sequenced in a study of blood T cell repertoires in COVID-19. Measured with immunoSEQ multiplex PCR; TCRdb has only the in-frame clones, and not every one. The table includes a few hundred thousand clones, 88% detected once. Sequenced material: PBMCs or T cells enriched from blood (not recorded which). Source of these receptors: a woman in her forties or fifties who had recovered from COVID-19.

CDR3 DNA: TGTGCCAGCAGTGTATCTCCAGGGGTACTGGCGGGCTATGGCTACACCTTC. Protein sequence: CASSVSPGVLAGYGYTF. This chain links TRBV6-1 with TRBJ1-2, with TRBD1 as a possible D gene (6 bases). Germline V gives CDR1 MNHNS, CDR2 SASEGT. V lost 4 bases, J lost 4 bases, and 22 bases lay in between. The CDR3 spans 17 residues.

This clone showed up just once. This sequence joins TRBV7-2 and TRBJ2-7; TRBD1 matches at 9 bases. V gave up 2 bases and J gave up 5 bases; unmatched junction bases: 10. Germline-derived CDR1 and CDR2 are SGHTA and FQGNSA. This CDR3 comprises 16 residues. The CDR3 DNA is TGTGCCAGCAGCTTATGGGATCGGACAGGGGTGGACGAGCAGTACTTC. Protein sequence: CASSLWDRTGVDEQYF.

The chain employs TRBV6-6 and TRBJ1-5; D may be TRBD1 (6 bases). The V and J ends lost 5 bases and 0 bases respectively, with 17 bases between them. This CDR3 is 17 amino acids long. The germline V gene has CDR1 MNHNY and CDR2 SVGAGI (reference sequence). CDR3: CASSPTTGQYSNQPQHF. The CDR3 bases are TGTGCCAGCAGTCCAACCACAGGGCAATATAGCAATCAGCCCCAGCATTTT.

This chain joins TRBV10-2 and TRBJ2-5, with 12 bases that match TRBD2. Losses at the gene ends were 4 bases for V and 4 bases for J; bases not matched to a gene: 4. The CDR3 spans 15 residues. Germline CDR1 reads WSHSY; CDR2 reads SAAADI. Here the CDR3 DNA reads TGCGCCAGCAGTGGACTAGCGGGAGAGGGAGAGACCCAGTACTTC. It yields the protein CASSGLAGEGETQYF.

The genes are TRBV21-1 and TRBJ1-2; the table names TRBD1, a call not compared with the DNA. TRBV21-1 is a known pseudogene. The CDR3 runs 12 residues. CDR3 sequence (DNA): TGTGCCAGCAGCAAGACAGGGATTGGCTACACCTTC. Protein product: CASSKTGIGYTF.

This chain uses TRBV6-2 or TRBV6-3 with TRBJ2-7; D remains unclear. The CDR3 consists of 11 residues. Trimming shortened V by 5 bases and J by 3 bases, and 5 bases separated the two germline ends. Per the germline V gene, CDR1 is MNHEY and CDR2 is SVGEGT. The CDR3 sequence is CASSPHYEQYF. CDR3 nucleotides: TGTGCCAGCAGTCCCCACTACGAGCAGTACTTC.

Only a few counts were recorded for this clone. The chain carries TRBV29-1 and TRBJ1-2; 7 nucleotides agree with TRBD1. The V segment lost 4 bases and the J segment 5 bases; nucleotides outside the gene matches: 10. CDR3 length: 14 amino acids. CDR1 is SQVTM, CDR2 ANQGSEA, per germline. CDR3 nucleotides: TGCAGCGTTGGTGACAGGGTAGATGGGTATGGCTACACCTTC. It specifies CSVGDRVDGYGYTF.

The V call is TRBV18, the J call TRBJ1-2; D is perhaps TRBD1 (6 bases). The CDR3 covers 16 residues. Between the trimmed V and J ends, which lost 3 bases and 5 bases, there was a span of 19 bases. The germline V gene encodes CDR1 KGHSH and CDR2 LQKENI. The CDR3 bases are TGTGCCAGCTCACCGTTAGAGTCTGGGGGCCCTTATGGCTACACCTTC. Protein product: CASSPLESGGPYGYTF.

The V call is TRBV3-1 (or the pseudogene TRBV3-2), the J call TRBJ1-3; possible D gene TRBD1, 6 bases. CDR3 length equals 16 residues. The germline CDR1 and CDR2 sequences are LGHDT and YNNKEL (reference sequence). V was cut by 0 bases and J by 4 bases, with 13 bases left in between. CDR3 sequence (DNA): TGTGCCAGCAGCCAAGATACAGGGTTTAGGGGAAACACCATATATTTT. Translation gives CASSQDTGFRGNTIYF.

This rearrangement joins TRBV29-1 to TRBJ1-2, with 7 bases fitting TRBD1. This CDR3 contains 11 residues. Trimming removed 5 bases from V and 4 bases from J; junction bases left unmatched: 1. CDR1 is SQVTM and CDR2 is ANQGSEA in the germline V gene. The CDR3 DNA is TGCAGCGTTAGACAGGGCTATGGCTACACCTTC. Translated, it gives CSVRQGYGYTF.